This T cell receptor beta chain appears in the sequencing data of a study of shared clonotypes between healthy human individuals. Study outcomes and limitations: Blood was the only sampled material, and tissue repertoires likely differ.

CD4+ cell separation produced CD45RA+ naive and CD45RA-negative memory subsets. Assay used: immunoSEQ multiplex PCR; TCRdb lists only in-frame clones, some missing. The data hold approximately 2.3 million clones, with approximately 93% observed a single time. Germline values: CDR1 SGHVS, CDR2 FQNEAQ. With 2 bases removed from V and 5 bases from J, the gap between germline ends came to 10 bases. CDR3 length equals 14 residues. Concerning this clone itself: The antigen remains undetermined.

The specimen was naive CD4+ T cells from PBMCs. Subset meaning: CD45RA+ positively selected. The sequence was collected from a young man in good health. Some clones in this sample may be carry-over from other donors' samples. The chain links TRBV7-8 to TRBJ2-1, with D uncertain. Here the CDR3 DNA reads TGTGCCAGCAGCTTATCGATCAGCAACAATGAGCAGTTCTTC. This sequence encodes CASSLSISNNEQFF.